This T cell receptor beta chain was retrieved from a study of glioma-infiltrating T cells after dendritic cell vaccination. Time point described: after dendritic cell vaccination, including at tumor progression/relapse. All glioblastoma patients lacked an isocitrate dehydrogenase mutation. The primer mix had 60 V beta and 13 J beta primers. The repertoire was sequenced with immunoSEQ multiplex PCR; TCRdb's copy has only in-frame clones and lacks some. The sample includes roughly 10,000 clones, around 84% of them seen just once. Per the germline V gene, CDR1 is SGHDN and CDR2 is FVKESK. CDR3 length equals 15 residues. J was trimmed by 0 bases and V by 3 bases; bases with no gene match: 1.

The sequencing used blood, collected after dendritic cell vaccination. V is TRBV14 and J is TRBJ2-1; 8 nucleotides match TRBD2. This sequence originates from a human donor with glioblastoma. CDR3 protein: CASSQSGSSYNEQFF. DNA of the CDR3: TGTGCCAGCAGCCAGAGCGGGAGCTCCTACAATGAGCAGTTCTTC. The whole variable domain, remainder taken from reference TRBV14 and TRBJ2-1, is EAGVTQFPSHSVIEKGQTVTLRCDPISGHDNLYWYRRVMGKEIKFLLHFVKESKQDESGMPNNRFLAERTGGTYSTLKVQPAELEDSGVYFCASSQSGSSYNEQFFGPGTRLTVL.